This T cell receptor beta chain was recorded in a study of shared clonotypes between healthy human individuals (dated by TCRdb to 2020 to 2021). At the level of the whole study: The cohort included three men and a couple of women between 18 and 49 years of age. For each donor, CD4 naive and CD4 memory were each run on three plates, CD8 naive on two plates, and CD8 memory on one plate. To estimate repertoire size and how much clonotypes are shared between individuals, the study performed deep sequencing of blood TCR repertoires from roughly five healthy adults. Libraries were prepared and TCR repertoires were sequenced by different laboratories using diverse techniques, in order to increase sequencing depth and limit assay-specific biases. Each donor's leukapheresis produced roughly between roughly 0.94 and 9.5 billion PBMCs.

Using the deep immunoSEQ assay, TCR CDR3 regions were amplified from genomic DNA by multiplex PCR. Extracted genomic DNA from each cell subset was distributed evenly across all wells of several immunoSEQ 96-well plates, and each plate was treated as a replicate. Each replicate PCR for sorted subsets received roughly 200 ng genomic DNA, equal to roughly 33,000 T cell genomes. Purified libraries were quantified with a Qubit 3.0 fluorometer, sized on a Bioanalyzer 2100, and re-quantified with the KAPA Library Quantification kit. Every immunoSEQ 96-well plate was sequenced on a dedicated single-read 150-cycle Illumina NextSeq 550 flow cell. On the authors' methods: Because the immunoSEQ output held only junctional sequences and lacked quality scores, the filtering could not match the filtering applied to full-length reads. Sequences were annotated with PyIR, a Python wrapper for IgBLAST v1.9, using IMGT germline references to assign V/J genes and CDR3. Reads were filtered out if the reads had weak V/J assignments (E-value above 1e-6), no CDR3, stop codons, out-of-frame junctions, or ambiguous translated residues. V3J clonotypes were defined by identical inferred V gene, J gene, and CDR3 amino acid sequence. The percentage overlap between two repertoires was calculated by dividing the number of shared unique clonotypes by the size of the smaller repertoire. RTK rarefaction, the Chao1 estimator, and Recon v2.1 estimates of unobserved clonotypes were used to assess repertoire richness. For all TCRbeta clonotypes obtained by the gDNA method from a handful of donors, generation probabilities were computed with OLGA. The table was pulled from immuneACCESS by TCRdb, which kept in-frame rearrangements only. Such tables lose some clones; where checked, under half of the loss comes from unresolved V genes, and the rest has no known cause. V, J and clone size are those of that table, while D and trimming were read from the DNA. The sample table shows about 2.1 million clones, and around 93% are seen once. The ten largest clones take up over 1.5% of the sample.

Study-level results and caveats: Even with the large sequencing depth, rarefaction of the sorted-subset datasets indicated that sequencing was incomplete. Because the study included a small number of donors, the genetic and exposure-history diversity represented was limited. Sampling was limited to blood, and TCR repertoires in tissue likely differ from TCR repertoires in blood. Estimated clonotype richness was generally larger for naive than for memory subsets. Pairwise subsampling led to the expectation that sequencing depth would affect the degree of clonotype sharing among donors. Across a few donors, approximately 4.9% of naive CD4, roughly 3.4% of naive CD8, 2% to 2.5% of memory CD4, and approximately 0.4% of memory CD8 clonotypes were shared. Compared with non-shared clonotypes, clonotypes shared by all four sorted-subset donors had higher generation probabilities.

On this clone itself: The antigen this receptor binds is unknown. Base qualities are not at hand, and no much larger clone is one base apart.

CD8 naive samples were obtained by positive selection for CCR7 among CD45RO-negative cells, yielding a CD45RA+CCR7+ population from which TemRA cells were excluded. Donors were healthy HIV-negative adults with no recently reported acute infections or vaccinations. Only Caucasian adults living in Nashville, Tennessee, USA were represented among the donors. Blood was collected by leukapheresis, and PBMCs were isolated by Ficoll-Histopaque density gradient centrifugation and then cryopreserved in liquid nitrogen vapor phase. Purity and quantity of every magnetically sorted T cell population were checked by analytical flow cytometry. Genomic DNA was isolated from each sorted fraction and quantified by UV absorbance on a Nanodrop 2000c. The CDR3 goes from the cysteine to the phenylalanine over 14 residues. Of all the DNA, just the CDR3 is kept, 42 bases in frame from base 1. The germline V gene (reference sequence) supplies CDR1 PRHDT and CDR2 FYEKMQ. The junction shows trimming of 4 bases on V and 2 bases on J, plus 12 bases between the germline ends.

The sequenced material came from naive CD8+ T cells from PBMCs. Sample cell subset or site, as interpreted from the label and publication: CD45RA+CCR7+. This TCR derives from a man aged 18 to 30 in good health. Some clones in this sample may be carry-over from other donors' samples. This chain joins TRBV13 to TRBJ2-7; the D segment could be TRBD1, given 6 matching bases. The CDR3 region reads CASSSGQFTYEQYF. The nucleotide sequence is TGTGCCAGCAGCTCAGGACAGTTTACCTACGAGCAGTACTTC.